This entry describes one T cell receptor beta chain. V gave up 6 bases and J gave up 2 bases; unmatched junction bases: 15. This CDR3 spans 19 amino acids. Germline V gene lookup returns CDR1 SGDLS and CDR2 YYNGEE. This sample stems from a study of cytomegalovirus exposure and HLA in healthy donors. The PCR used 60 Vbeta and 13 Jbeta primers. TCRdb keeps only in-frame clones here, not all; method: immunoSEQ multiplex PCR. The listing contains tens of thousands of clones. The chain uses TRBV9 and TRBJ2-6, with 9 bases fitting TRBD1. The source is a woman in her 40s in good health and CMV-seronegative. Sequenced sample: PBMCs. CDR3 in DNA: TGTGCCAGCACCGGTAATCGGGGACAGGGATTGGCTGGGGCCAACGTCCTGACTTTC. This translates into CASTGNRGQGLAGANVLTF.